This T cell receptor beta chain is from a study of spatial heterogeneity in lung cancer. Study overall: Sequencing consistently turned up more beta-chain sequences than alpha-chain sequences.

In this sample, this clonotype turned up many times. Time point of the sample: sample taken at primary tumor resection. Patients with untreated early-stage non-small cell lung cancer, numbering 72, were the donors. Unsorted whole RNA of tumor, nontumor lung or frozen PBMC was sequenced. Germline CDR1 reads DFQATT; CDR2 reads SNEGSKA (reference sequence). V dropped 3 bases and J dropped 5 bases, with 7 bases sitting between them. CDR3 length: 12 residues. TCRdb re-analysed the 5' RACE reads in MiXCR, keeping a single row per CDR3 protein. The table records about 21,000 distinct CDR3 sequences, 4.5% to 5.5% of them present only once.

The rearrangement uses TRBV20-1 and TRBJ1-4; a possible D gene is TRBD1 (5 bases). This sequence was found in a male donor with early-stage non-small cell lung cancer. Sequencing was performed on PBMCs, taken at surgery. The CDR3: CSARRQNEKLFF. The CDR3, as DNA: TGCAGTGCTAGGCGACAGAATGAAAAACTGTTTTTT.